These 12 T cell receptor beta chains share one sample of origin, sequenced in a study of CD8+ T cells in alopecia areata. Reverse transcription of extracted RNA yielded cDNA, which provided the sequencing template. The data were produced by immunoSEQ multiplex PCR, yet TCRdb's version contains in-frame clones alone and is incomplete. Sampling found 290,000 or so clones, none seen once. Sorting relied on CD4, CD8alpha, NKG2D, NKG2ACE and other markers applied to pooled cutaneous lymph node cells. The source material was CD4+ T cells sorted from a lymph node. The receptors were sampled from a C3H/HeJ mouse with alopecia areata. This line is of MHC haplotype H2-k.

This clone appeared a few times. Gene names and germline match the mouse. The identical CDR3 is also encoded by other nucleotide sequences in the sample. The CDR3: CASSQDLGGSAETLYF. The covered CDR3 bases are TGTGCCAGCAGCCAAGATCTGGGGGGGAGTGCAGAA. The chain couples TRBV5 to TRBJ2-3; 9 bases are shared with TRBD2. The CDR3 end lies 4 residues beyond the end of the read and is filled in from the germline J gene. Germline assignment: CDR1 LGHNA and CDR2 YNLKQL (reference sequence). The CDR3 sequence is 16 residues long. The V gene end was trimmed by 0 bases and the J gene end by 0 bases; junction bases not matched to a gene: 1.

This clone showed up just a few times. Gene and germline names: mouse. From the germline J gene comes the end of the CDR3, since the read stops 4 residues before it. This chain joins TRBV19 and TRBJ2-3, with TRBD2 identical over 9 bases. J gave up 2 bases and V 6 bases, and 7 bases lay outside the gene matches. This CDR3 region has 15 residues. Germline V gene data show CDR1 as FNHDT and CDR2 as SITEND (reference sequence). CDR3 region: CASTKTGGFAETLYF. The sequenced CDR3 bases are TGTGCCAGCACCAAGACTGGGGGCTTTGCAGAA. Full variable domain (missing parts from reference TRBV19 and TRBJ2-3): GGIITQTPKFLIGQEGQKLTLKCQQNFNHDTMYWYRQDSGKGLRLIYYSITENDLQKGDLSEGYDASREKKSSFSLTVTSAQKNEMAVFLCASTKTGGFAETLYFGSGTRLTVL.

As concerns this clone: All gene names here are mouse names. Read data end 4 residues before the CDR3 end; the end is taken from the germline J gene. Other DNA sequences within the sample encode an identical CDR3. The V call is TRBV19, the J call TRBJ2-2; 9 nucleotides line up with TRBD1. The germline V gene has CDR1 FNHDT and CDR2 SITEND (reference sequence). The CDR3 is 14 residues long. With V trimmed by 2 bases and J by 4 bases, 0 bases remained unmatched. The covered CDR3 bases are TGTGCCAGCAGTATGACAGGGGGCACCGGG. This translates into CASSMTGGTG. Given in full, the CDR3 is CASSMTGGTGQLYF.

This clone was detected a few times. The gene names given are mouse names. The read halts 4 residues ahead of the CDR3 end, with the missing end drawn from the germline J gene. J is TRBJ2-3 and V is TRBV14; 8 bases fit TRBD1. Looked up from germline, CDR1 is SGHDT and CDR2 is FRDEAV. The V gene end was trimmed by 1 base and the J gene end by 1 base; junction bases not matched to a gene: 2. CDR3 size: 15 residues. Here the CDR3 reads CASSFGQGGAETLYF. The covered CDR3 bases are TGTGCCAGCAGTTTCGGACAGGGAGGTGCAGAA.

This clone was seen more than once but under ten times. All gene names here are mouse names. The CDR3 is cut off 4 residues early in the read; its end comes from the germline J gene. This chain joins TRBV13-1 and TRBJ2-5; TRBD1 matches 12 bases. The CDR3 has 17 amino acids. Germline V gene lookup returns CDR1 NSHNY and CDR2 SYGAGN. With 3 bases clipped from V and 2 bases from J, the junction kept 7 bases outside the gene matches. The chain's CDR3 is CASSVRDRGRGQDTQYF. Partial CDR3 DNA: TGTGCCAGCAGTGTCCGGGACAGGGGGCGCGGCCAAGAC.

A few counts support this clone. Germline and genes here are mouse. The DNA ends 4 residues before the CDR3 does, and the rest of the CDR3 is filled in from the germline J gene. The chain carries TRBV31 and TRBJ2-7; D perhaps matches TRBD1 (6 bases). There are 14 residues in the CDR3. CDR1 is GKSSPN and CDR2 is SITVG in the germline V gene. V lost 1 base to trimming and J lost 0 bases, with 10 bases between them. CDR3 sequence: CAWSPTGSSYEQYF. CDR3 DNA, as far as it was read: TGTGCCTGGAGTCCTACAGGGAGCTCCTAT.

Regarding this clone: Gene names follow the mouse nomenclature. Other DNA sequences in the same sample also yield this CDR3. The DNA read from the CDR3 is TGTGCCAGCAGTGATGCAGGGGGCACCGGG. This gives the protein CASSDAGGTG. The complete CDR3 reads CASSDAGGTGQLYF. The rearrangement links TRBV13-3 to TRBJ2-2, with TRBD1 identical over 7 bases. With the read ending 4 residues before the CDR3 end, the germline J gene is used to fill in that end. V was clipped by 0 bases and J by 4 bases; unmatched bases: 0. The CDR3 spans 14 residues. The V gene's germline CDR1 is NNHDY and CDR2 SYVADS. The full variable domain, its missing parts supplied by reference TRBV13-3 and TRBJ2-2, is EAAVTQSPRSKVAVTGGKVTLSCHQTNNHDYMYWYRQDTGHGLRLIHYSYVADSTEKGDIPDGYKASRPSQENFSLILELASLSQTAVYFCASSDAGGTGQLYFGEGSKLTVL.

A word on this clone: Gene names refer to mouse genes. Read data end 4 residues before the CDR3 end; the end is taken from the germline J gene. Other nucleotide sequences in the sample specify the same CDR3. The chain couples TRBV5 to TRBJ2-5; TRBD1 matches 8 bases. There are 13 residues in the CDR3. The germline CDR1 and CDR2 sequences are LGHNA and YNLKQL (reference sequence). This CDR3 reads CASSPQGADTQYF. The sequenced part of the CDR3 DNA is TGTGCCAGCAGCCCGCAGGGGGCTGAC.

Turning to this clone: The gene symbols are mouse symbols. The sequenced fragment ends 4 residues before the CDR3 boundary, so the rest is inferred from the germline J gene. The chain has TRBV13-1 and TRBJ2-1; TRBD2 matches 12 bases. CDR3 length: 17 residues. The V gene's germline CDR1 is NSHNY and CDR2 SYGAGN. The V gene end was trimmed by 4 bases and the J gene end by 0 bases; junction bases not matched to a gene: 5. The CDR3 sequence: CASSRDWGDSNYAEQFF. CDR3 DNA, as far as it was read: TGTGCCAGCAGTCGGGACTGGGGGGACTCTAACTATGCT.

This clone was seen a few times. All gene names here are mouse names. The sequenced fragment ends 4 residues before the CDR3 boundary, so the rest is inferred from the germline J gene. The gene calls are TRBV14 and TRBJ2-7; TRBD2 matches at 12 bases. The CDR3 is made up of 15 amino acids. Germline CDR1 reads SGHDT; CDR2 reads FRDEAV. The CDR3 protein is CASSRGTGGIYEQYF. Partial CDR3 DNA: TGTGCCAGCAGTCGCGGGACTGGGGGGATTTAT.

This clone was counted ten times or more. Germline and genes: mouse. The sequenced fragment ends 4 residues before the CDR3 boundary, so the rest is inferred from the germline J gene. The chain carries TRBV16 and TRBJ1-2; 7 bases align to TRBD1. Losses at the gene ends were 1 base for V and 0 bases for J; bases not matched to a gene: 8. The CDR3 extends over 17 amino acids. Germline-derived CDR1 and CDR2 are SGHSA and FRNQAP. CDR3 DNA (partial): TGTGCAAGCAGCTTAGCGGAGGGGGACAGTGCAAACTCC. It is translated as CASSLAEGDSANS. The full CDR3 reads CASSLAEGDSANSDYTF.

For this clone: The genes and germline here are from mouse. The sequence runs out 4 residues before the end of the CDR3; the remainder is reconstructed from the germline J gene. This chain links TRBV19 with TRBJ2-4, with 12 bases that match TRBD1. The germline gives CDR1 FNHDT, CDR2 SITEND (reference sequence). Trimming removed 5 bases from V and 3 bases from J; junction bases left unmatched: 7. The CDR3 length is 16 residues. CDR3 bases read: TGTGCCAGCAGGACCGGGACAGGGGGCGGCCAAAAC. This encodes CASRTGTGGGQN. The full CDR3 is CASRTGTGGGQNTLYF.